The sequence of this T cell receptor beta chain was determined in a study of shared T cell receptors in the human thymus. The data were produced by immunoSEQ multiplex PCR, yet TCRdb's version contains in-frame clones alone and is incomplete. The sample yields about 660,000 clones, around 87% seen once. The same sample was also studied in work on human thymus T cells. Per that study: Congenital heart defects were the reason for the corrective surgery that the donors, healthy Finnish infants, were having. Resections from corrective heart surgery provided thymus tissue. Unrelated individuals had highly overlapping thymic repertoires, as reported in related research.

The sequence derives from a boy younger than two with a congenital heart defect. The specimen was thymocytes.

The CDR3 DNA follows: TGTGCCAGCAGCCAAGAAGCTGGGACTAGCGGGAGGGGATTCTACGAGCAGTACTTC. Its protein product is CASSQEAGTSGRGFYEQYF. The chain couples TRBV14 to TRBJ2-7, with 16 bases fitting TRBD2. Looked up from germline, CDR1 is SGHDN and CDR2 is FVKESK. V gave up 0 bases and J gave up 3 bases; unmatched junction bases: 8. The CDR3 has 19 residues.